This T cell receptor beta chain was found in a study of blood T cell repertoires in COVID-19. Study at large: Some COVID-19 samples were acute and others convalescent; all came from the United States, Italy and Spain.

CDR3 size: 15 residues. V was pared by 4 bases and J by 2 bases, with 2 bases of the junction left unmatched. Germline V gene sequence: CDR1 MNHEY, CDR2 SVGAGI. In the authors' methods: Reference gene primer amplification gave estimated nucleated cell counts. Sequencing was performed with immunoSEQ multiplex PCR; in TCRdb, only in-frame clones are kept and a portion is missing. The DNA gave D and trimming, while V, J and clone size come from that table. The sample contains about 64,000 clones, 88% of which appear only once. The clonotype was recovered from an older woman with COVID-19, enrolled during active disease. This rearrangement joins TRBV6-5 to TRBJ2-5; 12 bases agree with TRBD2. The source material was peripheral blood. CDR3 bases: TGTGCCAGCAGTTCCGGGACTAGCGGGCAAGAGACCCAGTACTTC. It codes for CASSSGTSGQETQYF.